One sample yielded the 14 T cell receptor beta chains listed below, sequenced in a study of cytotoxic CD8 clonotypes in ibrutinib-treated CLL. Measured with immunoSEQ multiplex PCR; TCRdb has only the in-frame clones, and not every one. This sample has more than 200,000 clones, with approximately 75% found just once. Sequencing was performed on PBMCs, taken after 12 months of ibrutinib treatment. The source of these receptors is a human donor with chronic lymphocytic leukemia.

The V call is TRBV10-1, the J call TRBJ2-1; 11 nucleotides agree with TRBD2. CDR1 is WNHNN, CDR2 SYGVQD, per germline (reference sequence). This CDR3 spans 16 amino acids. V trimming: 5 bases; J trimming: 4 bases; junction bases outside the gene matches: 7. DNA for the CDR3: TGCGCCAGCAGTCCTACCGGGACTAGCGGTTACAATGAGCAGTTCTTC. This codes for CASSPTGTSGYNEQFF.

CDR3 in amino acids: CASSLQGEATYEQYF. The DNA for the CDR3 is TGTGCCAGCAGCTTACAGGGGGAGGCCACCTACGAGCAGTACTTC. This sequence joins TRBV7-8 and TRBJ2-7; D possibly corresponds to TRBD1 (7 bases). The germline V gene has CDR1 SGHVS and CDR2 FQNEAQ. The V and J ends lost 2 bases and 2 bases respectively, with 13 bases between them. The CDR3 totals 15 residues.

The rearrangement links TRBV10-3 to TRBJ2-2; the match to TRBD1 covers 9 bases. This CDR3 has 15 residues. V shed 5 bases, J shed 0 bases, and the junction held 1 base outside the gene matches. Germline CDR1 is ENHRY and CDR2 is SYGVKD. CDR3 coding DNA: TGTGCCATCAGTTGGGACAGGGCGAACACCGGGGAGCTGTTTTTT. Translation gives CAISWDRANTGELFF.

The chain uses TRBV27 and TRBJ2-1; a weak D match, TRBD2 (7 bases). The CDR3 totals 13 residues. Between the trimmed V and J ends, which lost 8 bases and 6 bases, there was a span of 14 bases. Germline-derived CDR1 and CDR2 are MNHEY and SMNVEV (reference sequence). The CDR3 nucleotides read TGTGCCAGCGGGGGCGGCGGGGGCAATGAGCAGTTCTTC. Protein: CASGGGGGNEQFF.

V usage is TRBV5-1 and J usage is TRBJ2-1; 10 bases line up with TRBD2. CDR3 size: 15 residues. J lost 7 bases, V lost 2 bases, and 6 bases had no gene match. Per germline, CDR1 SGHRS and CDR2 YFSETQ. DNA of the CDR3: TGCGCCAGCAGCTTCGGTAGCGGGAGGATAAATGAGCAGTTCTTC. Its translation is CASSFGSGRINEQFF. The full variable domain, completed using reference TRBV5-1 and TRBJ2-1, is KAGVTQTPRYLIKTRGQQVTLSCSPISGHRSVSWYQQTPGQGLQFLFEYFSETQRNKGNFPGRFSGRQFSNSRSEMNVSTLELGDSALYLCASSFGSGRINEQFFGPGTRLTVL.

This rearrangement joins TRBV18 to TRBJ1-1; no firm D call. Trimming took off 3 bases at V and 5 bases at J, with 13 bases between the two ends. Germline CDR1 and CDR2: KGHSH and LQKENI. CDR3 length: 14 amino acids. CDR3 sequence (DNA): TGTGCCAGCTCACCGGCTACAGCTCTTACTGAAGCTTTCTTT. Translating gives CASSPATALTEAFF. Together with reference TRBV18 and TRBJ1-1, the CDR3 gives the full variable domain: NAGVMQNPRHLVRRRGQEARLRCSPMKGHSHVYWYRQLPEEGLKFMVYLQKENIIDESGMPKERFSAEFPKEGPSILRIQQVVRGDSAAYFCASSPATALTEAFFGQGTRLTVV.

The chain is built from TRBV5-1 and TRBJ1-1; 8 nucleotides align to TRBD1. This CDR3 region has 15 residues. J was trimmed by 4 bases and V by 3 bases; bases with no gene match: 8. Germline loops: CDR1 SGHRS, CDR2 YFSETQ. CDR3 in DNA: TGCGCCAGCAGCTCAGGGACAGGAGCACGCACTGAAGCTTTCTTT. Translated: CASSSGTGARTEAFF.

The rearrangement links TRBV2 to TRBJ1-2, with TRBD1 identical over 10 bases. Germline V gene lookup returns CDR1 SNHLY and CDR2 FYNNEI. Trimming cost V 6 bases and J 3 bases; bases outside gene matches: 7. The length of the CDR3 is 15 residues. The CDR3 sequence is CASREGGQGDYGYTF. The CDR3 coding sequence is TGTGCCAGCAGGGAGGGCGGACAGGGGGACTATGGCTACACCTTC. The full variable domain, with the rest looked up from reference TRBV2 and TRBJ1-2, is EPEVTQTPSHQVTQMGQEVILRCVPISNHLYFYWYRQILGQKVEFLVSFYNNEISEKSEIFDDQFSVERPDGSNFTLKIRSTKLEDSAMYFCASREGGQGDYGYTFGSGTRLTVV.

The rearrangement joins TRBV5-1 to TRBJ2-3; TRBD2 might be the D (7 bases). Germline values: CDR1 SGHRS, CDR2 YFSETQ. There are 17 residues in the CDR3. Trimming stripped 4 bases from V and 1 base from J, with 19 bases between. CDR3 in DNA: TGCGCCAGCAGCCTACGTGTGGGGGGGGCTGGCACAGATACGCAGTATTTT. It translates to CASSLRVGGAGTDTQYF.

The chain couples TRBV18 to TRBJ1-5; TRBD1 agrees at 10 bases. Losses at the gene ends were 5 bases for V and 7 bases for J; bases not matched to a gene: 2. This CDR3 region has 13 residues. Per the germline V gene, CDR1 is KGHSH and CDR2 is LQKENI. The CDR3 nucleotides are TGTGCCAGCTCAGGGACAGGGGTCCAGCCCCAGCATTTT. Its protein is CASSGTGVQPQHF.

The chain's CDR3 is CASSDRYETQYF. DNA of the CDR3: TGTGCCAGCAGTGACCGGTATGAGACCCAGTACTTC. The genes are TRBV2 and TRBJ2-5; no definite D call. CDR1 is SNHLY, CDR2 FYNNEI, per germline. The CDR3 totals 12 residues. V dropped 3 bases and J dropped 5 bases, with 7 bases sitting between them.

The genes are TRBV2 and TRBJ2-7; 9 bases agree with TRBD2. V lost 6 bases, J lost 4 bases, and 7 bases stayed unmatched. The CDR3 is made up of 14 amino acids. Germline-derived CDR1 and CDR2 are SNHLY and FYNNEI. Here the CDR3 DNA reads TGTGCCAGCAGGCCGGGACTAGCAGGATACGAGCAGTACTTC. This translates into CASRPGLAGYEQYF. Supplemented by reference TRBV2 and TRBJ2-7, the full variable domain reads EPEVTQTPSHQVTQMGQEVILRCVPISNHLYFYWYRQILGQKVEFLVSFYNNEISEKSEIFDDQFSVERPDGSNFTLKIRSTKLEDSAMYFCASRPGLAGYEQYFGPGTRLTVT.

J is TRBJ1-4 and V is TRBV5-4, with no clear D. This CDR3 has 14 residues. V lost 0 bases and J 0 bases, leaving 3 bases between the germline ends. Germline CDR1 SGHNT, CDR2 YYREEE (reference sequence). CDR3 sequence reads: CASSLEPTNEKLFF. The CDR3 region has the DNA TGTGCCAGCAGCTTGGAACCAACTAATGAAAAACTGTTTTTT.

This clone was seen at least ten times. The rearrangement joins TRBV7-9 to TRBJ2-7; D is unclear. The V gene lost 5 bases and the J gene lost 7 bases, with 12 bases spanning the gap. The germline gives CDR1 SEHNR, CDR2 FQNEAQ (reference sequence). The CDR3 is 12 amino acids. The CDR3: CASSPPGPEQYF. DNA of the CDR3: TGTGCCAGCAGCCCCCCCGGCCCAGAGCAGTACTTC.